This T cell receptor beta chain was sequenced in a study of regulatory T cells in long-lasting Graves disease. General study findings and limits: Among persistent patients, a larger number of public clonotypes were shared (about 2,800) than among newly diagnosed patients (under 1,000).

Sample time point: persistent/refractory GD, antithyroid drugs over 5 years with positive TRAb. PBMC-extracted RNA yielded the TCR library. The guidelines of the American Thyroid Association were the basis for diagnosing Graves' disease. This clonotype was counted many times. Its antigen is not identified. The CDR3 is 17 amino acids. CDR1 and CDR2 (germline): SGHRS, YFSETQ. J gave up 0 bases and V 3 bases, and 5 bases lay outside the gene matches. Arm-PCR of CDR3 regions with iRepertoire HTBI primers generated TCR beta libraries. TCRdb passed the multiplex PCR reads through MiXCR, listing each CDR3 protein once. The table records roughly 400,000 distinct CDR3 sequences, around 20% of them present only once.

This receptor was taken from a female donor with Graves disease. V and J are TRBV5-1 and TRBJ1-6, with 8 bases fitting TRBD1. The source material was peripheral blood mononuclear cells (PBMCs), sampled when the disease was refractory, from a patient treated with antithyroid drugs. The CDR3 protein is CASSSTGASSYNSPLHF. As DNA, the CDR3 is TGCGCCAGCAGCTCGACAGGGGCTAGCTCCTATAATTCACCCCTCCACTTT.